This TCR beta chain was identified during a study of T cell responses to AZD1222 COVID-19 vaccine. The protocol was immunoSEQ multiplex PCR, while the TCRdb copy is restricted to in-frame clones and leaves out a portion. The sample includes roughly 140,000 clones, 80% to 95% of them seen just once. The CDR3 contains 16 residues. CDR1 and CDR2 (germline): SGHRS, YFSETQ. Trimming took 6 bases from V and 2 from J; bases not matched to a gene: 10. Sample: peripheral blood, taken on day 0 of AZD1222 vaccination. The origin of this receptor is an adult in good health. The chain uses TRBV5-1 and TRBJ2-3; 9 bases are shared with TRBD2. CDR3 bases: TGCGCCAGCACCATTAGCGGGAGAAATCCCACAGATACGCAGTATTTT. Encoded protein: CASTISGRNPTDTQYF.